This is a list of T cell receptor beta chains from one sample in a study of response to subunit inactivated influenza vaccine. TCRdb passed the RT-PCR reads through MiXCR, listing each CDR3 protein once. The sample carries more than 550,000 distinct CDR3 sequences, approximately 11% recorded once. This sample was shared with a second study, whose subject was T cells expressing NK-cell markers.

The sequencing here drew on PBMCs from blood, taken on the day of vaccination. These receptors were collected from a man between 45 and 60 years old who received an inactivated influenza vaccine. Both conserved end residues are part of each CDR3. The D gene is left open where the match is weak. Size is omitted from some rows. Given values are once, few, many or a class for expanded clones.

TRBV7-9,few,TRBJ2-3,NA,TGTGCCAGCAGCGCAACCCTAGGAATCACAGATACGCAGTATTTT,CASSATLGITDTQYF
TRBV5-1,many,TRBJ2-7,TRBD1,TGTGCCAGCAGCTTGGGGACAGGGGGTTCCTACGAGCAGTACTTC,CASSLGTGGSYEQYF
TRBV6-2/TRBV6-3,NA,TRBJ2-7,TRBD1,TGTGCCAGCAGGACGGAATCAGGGGGCGGTTACGAGCAGTACTTC,CASRTESGGGYEQYF
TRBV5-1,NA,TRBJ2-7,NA,TGCGCCAGCAGTCAGGTGCCCGCCGACGAGCAGTACTTC,CASSQVPADEQYF
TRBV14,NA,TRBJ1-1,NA,TGTGCCAGCAGTCTCTGGAAGAACACTGAAGCTTTCTTT,CASSLWKNTEAFF
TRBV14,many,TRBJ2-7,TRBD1,TGTGCCAGCAGCCAAGAGCAGGGGGCGGGGGAGCAGTACTTC,CASSQEQGAGEQYF
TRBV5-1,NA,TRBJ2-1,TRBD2,TGCGCCAGCTTACCCTCTAGCGGGGGGGCGGGCAATGAGCAGTTCTTC,CASLPSSGGAGNEQFF
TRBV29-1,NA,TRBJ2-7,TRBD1,TGCAGCGTCGGACAGGGATTTGACGGCTACGAGCAGTACTTC,CSVGQGFDGYEQYF
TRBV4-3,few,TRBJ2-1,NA,TGCGCCAGCAGCCAAAGATGGGGCGGAAACAATGAGCAGTTCTTC,CASSQRWGGNNEQFF
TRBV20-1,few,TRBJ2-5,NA,TGCAGTGCTAAGGCAGGGTCGCGAGAGACCCAGTACTTC,CSAKAGSRETQYF
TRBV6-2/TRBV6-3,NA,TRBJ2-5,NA,TGTGCCAGCAGTAGGACCAACCAACGGGAGACCCAGTACTTC,CASSRTNQRETQYF
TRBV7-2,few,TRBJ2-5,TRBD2,TGTGCCAGCAGCTTAGTAGCGGGGGGGATCCAAGAGACCCAGTACTTC,CASSLVAGGIQETQYF
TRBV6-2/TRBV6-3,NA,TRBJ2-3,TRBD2,TGTGCCAGCACCGGACTAGCGGGAGTAACAGATACGCAGTATTTT,CASTGLAGVTDTQYF
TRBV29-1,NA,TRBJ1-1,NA,TGCAGCGTTGAACGTCAGCTGAACACTGAAGCTTCCTTT,CSVERQLNTEASF
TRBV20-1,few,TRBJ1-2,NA,TGCAGTGCGACTACAGGAGTGAGTGGCTACACCTTC,CSATTGVSGYTF
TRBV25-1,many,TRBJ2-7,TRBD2,TGTGCCAGCTCCAATGCGGCTAGCGGGGTTTCCTACGAGCAGTACTTC,CASSNAASGVSYEQYF
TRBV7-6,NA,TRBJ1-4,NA,TGTGCCAGCAGCTTAGTAGCGGGGTTCGGGGAAGAAAAACTGTTTTTT,CASSLVAGFGEEKLFF
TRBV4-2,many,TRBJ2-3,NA,TGTGCCAGCAGCCAAGCGGGAAGAGGCACAGATACGCAGTATTTT,CASSQAGRGTDTQYF
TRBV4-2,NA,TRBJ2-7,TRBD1,TGTGCCAGCAGCCAGGGCGGACAGGGGTCCGAGCAGTACTTC,CASSQGGQGSEQYF
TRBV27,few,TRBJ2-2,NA,TGTGCCAGCAGTCTGGACGGACCGGGCTTTGGGAGCGGGGAGCTGTTTTTT,CASSLDGPGFGSGELFF
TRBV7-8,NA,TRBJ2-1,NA,TGTGCCAGCAGCGCATTAACAGGGGAGGGTGAGCAGTTCTTC,CASSALTGEGEQFF
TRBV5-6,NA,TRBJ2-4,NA,TGTGCCAGCAGCTTGTTGGGGGAGGCCAAAAACATTCAGTACTTC,CASSLLGEAKNIQYF
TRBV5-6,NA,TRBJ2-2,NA,TGTGCCAGCAGCTTGGGGGCCAGGGTGGAGCTGTTTTTT,CASSLGARVELFF
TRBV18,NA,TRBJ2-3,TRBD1,TGTGCCAGCTCACTGGGGACAGGCCTATCTAGCACAGATACGCAGTATTTT,CASSLGTGLSSTDTQYF
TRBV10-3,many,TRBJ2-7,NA,TGTGCCATCAGTGGGGATGCCCACGACCTCTACGAGCAGTACTTC,CAISGDAHDLYEQYF
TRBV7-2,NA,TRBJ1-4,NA,TGTGCCAGCAGCTTAGCGGGGTTAACTAATGAAAAACTGTTTTTT,CASSLAGLTNEKLFF
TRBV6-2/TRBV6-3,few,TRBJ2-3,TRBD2,TGTGCCAGCAGTTACTCGAGACTAGCGGGAGGCCCCTATTCGGATACGCAGTATTTT,CASSYSRLAGGPYSDTQYF
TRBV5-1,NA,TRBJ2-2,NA,TGCGCCAGCAGCTCGACCGGGCCTGAGGGAACCGGGGAGCTGTTTTTT,CASSSTGPEGTGELFF
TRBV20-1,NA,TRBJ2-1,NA,TGCAGTGGGATTCCGGGATCCTACAATGAGCAGTTCTTC,CSGIPGSYNEQFF
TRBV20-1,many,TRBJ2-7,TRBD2,TGCAGTGCTAGGGATGGGACTAGCGGGAGAAAAGAGCAGTACTTC,CSARDGTSGRKEQYF
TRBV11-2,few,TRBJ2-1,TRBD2,TGTGCCAGCAGCAGTATCGGGACTAGCTCCTACAATGAGCAGTTCTTC,CASSSIGTSSYNEQFF
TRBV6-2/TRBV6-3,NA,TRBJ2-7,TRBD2,TGTGCCAGCAGTTATTCCACTAGCGGGGAACCCTACGAGCAGTACTTC,CASSYSTSGEPYEQYF
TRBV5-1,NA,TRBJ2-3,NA,TGCGCCAGCAGCTTGGAAATGGGTGGCCTTAGCACAGATACGCAGTATTTT,CASSLEMGGLSTDTQYF
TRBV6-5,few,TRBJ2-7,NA,TGTGCCAGCAGTTACACGAGGGGAGCCAACGAGCAGTACTTC,CASSYTRGANEQYF
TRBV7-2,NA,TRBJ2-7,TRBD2,TGTGCCAGCAGCTTAGGACCCAGCGGGGGATCCTACGAGCAGTACTTC,CASSLGPSGGSYEQYF
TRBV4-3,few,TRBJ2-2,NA,TGCGCCAGCAGCCAAGATATTCTAATAAACACCGGGGAGCTGTTTTTT,CASSQDILINTGELFF
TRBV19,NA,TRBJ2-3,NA,TGTGCCAGTAGTACCCGCCTACGAGATACGCAGTATTTT,CASSTRLRDTQYF
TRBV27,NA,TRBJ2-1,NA,TGTGCCAGCAGTTTAGAGGGACTCACCCCAACCTCCAATGAGCAGTTCTTC,CASSLEGLTPTSNEQFF
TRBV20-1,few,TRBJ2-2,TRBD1,TGCAGTGCTAGAGATCCCACAGGGGGAACCGGGGAGCTGTTTTTT,CSARDPTGGTGELFF
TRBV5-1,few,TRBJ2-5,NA,TGCGCCAGCAGCTTAAGTTTTAGCATGGAGACCCAGTACTTC,CASSLSFSMETQYF
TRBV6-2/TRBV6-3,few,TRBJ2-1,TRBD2,TGTGCCAGCAGTTTCCGGCAGGCGGGGGGGCCCGACAATGAGCAGTTCTTC,CASSFRQAGGPDNEQFF